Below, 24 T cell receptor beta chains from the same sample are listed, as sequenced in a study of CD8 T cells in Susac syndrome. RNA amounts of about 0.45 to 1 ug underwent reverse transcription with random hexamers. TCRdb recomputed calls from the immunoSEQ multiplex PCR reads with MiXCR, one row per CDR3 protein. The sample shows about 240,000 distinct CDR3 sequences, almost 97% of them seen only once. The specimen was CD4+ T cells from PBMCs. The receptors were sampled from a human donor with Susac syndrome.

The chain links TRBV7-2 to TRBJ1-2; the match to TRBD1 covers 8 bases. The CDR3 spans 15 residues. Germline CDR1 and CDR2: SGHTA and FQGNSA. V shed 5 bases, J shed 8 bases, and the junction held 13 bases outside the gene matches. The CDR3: CASSDGLRGLRGYTF. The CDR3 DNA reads TGTGCCAGCAGCGATGGTCTCAGGGGGCTAAGGGGCTACACCTTC.

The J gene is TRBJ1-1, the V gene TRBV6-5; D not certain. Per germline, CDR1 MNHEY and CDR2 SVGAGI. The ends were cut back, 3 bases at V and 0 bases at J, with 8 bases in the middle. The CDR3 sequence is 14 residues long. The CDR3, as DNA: TGTGCCAGCAGTTATCACGGGGTGAACACTGAAGCTTTCTTT. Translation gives CASSYHGVNTEAFF.

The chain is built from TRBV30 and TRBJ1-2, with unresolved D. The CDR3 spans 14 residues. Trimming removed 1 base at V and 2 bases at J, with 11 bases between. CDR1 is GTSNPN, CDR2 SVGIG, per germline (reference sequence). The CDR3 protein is CAWSDYRENYGYTF. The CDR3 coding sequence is TGTGCCTGGAGTGATTACCGGGAGAACTATGGCTACACCTTC.

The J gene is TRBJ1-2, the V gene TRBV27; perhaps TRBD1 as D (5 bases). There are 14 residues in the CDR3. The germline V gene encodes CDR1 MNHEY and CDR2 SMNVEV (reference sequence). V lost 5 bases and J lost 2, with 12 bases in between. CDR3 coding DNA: TGTGCCAGCAGTCCGCAGACAGTCAACTATGGCTACACCTTC. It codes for CASSPQTVNYGYTF.

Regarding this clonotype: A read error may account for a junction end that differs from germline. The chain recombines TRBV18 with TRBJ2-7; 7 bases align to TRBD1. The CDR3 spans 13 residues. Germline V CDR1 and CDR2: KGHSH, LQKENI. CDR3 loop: CASSLNPTGPRNF. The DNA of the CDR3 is TGTGCCAGCTCACTTAACCCGACAGGGCCACGGAACTTC.

The CDR3 coding sequence is TGTGCCAGCAGTGCTCAGGAGGGTTCATGGGGCTACACCTTC. Amino acids: CASSAQEGSWGYTF. The V gene is TRBV12-3 or TRBV12-4, the J gene TRBJ1-2; D uncertain. This CDR3 spans 14 amino acids. Trimming shortened V by 5 bases and J by 8 bases, and 18 bases separated the two germline ends.

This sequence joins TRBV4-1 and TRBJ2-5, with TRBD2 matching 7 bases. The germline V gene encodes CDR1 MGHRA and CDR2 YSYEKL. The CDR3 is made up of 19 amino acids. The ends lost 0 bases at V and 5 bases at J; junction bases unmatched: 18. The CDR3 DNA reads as TGCGCCAGCAGCCAAGATTGGGGCCGCGGACTAGAGGGTTCGGAGACCCAGTACTTC. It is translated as CASSQDWGRGLEGSETQYF.

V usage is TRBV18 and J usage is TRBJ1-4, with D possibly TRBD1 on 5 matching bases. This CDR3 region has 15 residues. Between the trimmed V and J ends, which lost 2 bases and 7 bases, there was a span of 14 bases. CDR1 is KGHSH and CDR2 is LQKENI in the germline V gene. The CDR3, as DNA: TGTGCCAGCTCACCAAAAGACGGGGCCGGTGAAAAACTGTTTTTT. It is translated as CASSPKDGAGEKLFF.

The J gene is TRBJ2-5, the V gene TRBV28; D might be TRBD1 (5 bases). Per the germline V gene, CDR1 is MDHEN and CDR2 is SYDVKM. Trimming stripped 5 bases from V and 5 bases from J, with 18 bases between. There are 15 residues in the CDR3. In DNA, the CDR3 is TGTGCCAGCAGTCCCCCAGGGCAGGCTCGGGAGACCCAGTACTTC. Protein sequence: CASSPPGQARETQYF.

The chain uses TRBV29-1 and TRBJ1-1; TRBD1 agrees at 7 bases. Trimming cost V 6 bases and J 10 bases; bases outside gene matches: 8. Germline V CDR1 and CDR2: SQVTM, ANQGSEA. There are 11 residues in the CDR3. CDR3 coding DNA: TGCAGCGTCAGACAGGGTCGTCGAGCTTTCTTT. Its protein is CSVRQGRRAFF.

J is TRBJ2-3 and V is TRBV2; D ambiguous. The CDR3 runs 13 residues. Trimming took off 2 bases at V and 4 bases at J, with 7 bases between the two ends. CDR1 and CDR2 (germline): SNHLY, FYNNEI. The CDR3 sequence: CASSELSADTQYF. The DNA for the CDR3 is TGTGCCAGCAGTGAATTAAGCGCAGATACGCAGTATTTT.

In nucleotides, the CDR3 is TGTGCCAGCAGCTTAGGACAGCTGTACCAAGAGACCCAGTACTTC. This encodes CASSLGQLYQETQYF. The genes are TRBV5-8 and TRBJ2-5, with D maybe TRBD1 (6 bases). The CDR3 has 15 amino acids. V was shortened by 2 bases and J by 0 bases, with 11 bases between the two germline ends. The germline gives CDR1 SGHTS, CDR2 YDEGEE.

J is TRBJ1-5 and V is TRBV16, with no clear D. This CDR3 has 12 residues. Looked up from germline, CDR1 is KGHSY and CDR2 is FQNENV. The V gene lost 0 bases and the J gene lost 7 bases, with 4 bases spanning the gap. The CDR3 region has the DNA TGTGCCAGCAGCCAATCGGAACAGCCCCAGCATTTT. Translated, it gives CASSQSEQPQHF.

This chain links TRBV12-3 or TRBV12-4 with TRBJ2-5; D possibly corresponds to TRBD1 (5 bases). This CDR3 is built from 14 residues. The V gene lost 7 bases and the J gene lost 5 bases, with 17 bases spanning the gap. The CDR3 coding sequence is TGTGCCAGCACCCTAGGGGCAATCCAGGAGACCCAGTACTTC. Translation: CASTLGAIQETQYF.

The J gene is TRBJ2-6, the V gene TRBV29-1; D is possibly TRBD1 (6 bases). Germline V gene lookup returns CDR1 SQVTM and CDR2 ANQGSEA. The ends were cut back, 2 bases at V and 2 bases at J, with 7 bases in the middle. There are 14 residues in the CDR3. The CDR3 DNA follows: TGCAGCGTTGAATCAGGGGCTGGGGCCAACGTCCTGACTTTC. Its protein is CSVESGAGANVLTF.

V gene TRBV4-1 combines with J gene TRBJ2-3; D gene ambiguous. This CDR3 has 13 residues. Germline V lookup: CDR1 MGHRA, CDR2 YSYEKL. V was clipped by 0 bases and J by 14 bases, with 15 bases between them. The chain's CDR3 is CASSQDWASLPYF. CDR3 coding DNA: TGCGCCAGCAGCCAAGATTGGGCTTCACTTCCGTATTTT.

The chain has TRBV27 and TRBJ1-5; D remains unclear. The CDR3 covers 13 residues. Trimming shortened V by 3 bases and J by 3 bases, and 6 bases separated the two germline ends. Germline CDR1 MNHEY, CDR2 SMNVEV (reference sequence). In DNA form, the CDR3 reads TGTGCCAGCAGTTTCAGATACAATCAGCCCCAGCATTTT. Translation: CASSFRYNQPQHF.

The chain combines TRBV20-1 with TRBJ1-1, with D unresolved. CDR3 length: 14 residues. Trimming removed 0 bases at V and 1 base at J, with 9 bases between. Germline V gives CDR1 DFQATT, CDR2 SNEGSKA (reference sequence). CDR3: CSARDDGWNTEAFF. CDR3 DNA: TGCAGTGCTAGAGATGATGGGTGGAACACTGAAGCTTTCTTT.

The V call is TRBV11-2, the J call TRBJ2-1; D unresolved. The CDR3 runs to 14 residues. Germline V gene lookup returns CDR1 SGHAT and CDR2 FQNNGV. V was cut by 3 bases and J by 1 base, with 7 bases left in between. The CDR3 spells CASSFVLSYNEQFF. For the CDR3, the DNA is TGTGCCAGCAGCTTCGTTCTATCCTACAATGAGCAGTTCTTC.

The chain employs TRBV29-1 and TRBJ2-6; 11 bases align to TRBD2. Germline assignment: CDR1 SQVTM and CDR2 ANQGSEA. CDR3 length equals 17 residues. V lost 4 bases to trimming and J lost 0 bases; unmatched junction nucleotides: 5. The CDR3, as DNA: TGCAGCGTTGGGGGACTAGCGGATCGCTCTGGGGCCAACGTCCTGACTTTC. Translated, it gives CSVGGLADRSGANVLTF.

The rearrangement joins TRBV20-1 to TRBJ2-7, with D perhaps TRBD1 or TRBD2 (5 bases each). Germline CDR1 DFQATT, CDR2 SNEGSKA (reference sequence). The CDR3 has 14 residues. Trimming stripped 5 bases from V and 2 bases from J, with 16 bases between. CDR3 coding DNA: TGCAGTGCTCCCCGATCGGGGACCACCTACGAGCAGTACTTC. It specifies CSAPRSGTTYEQYF.

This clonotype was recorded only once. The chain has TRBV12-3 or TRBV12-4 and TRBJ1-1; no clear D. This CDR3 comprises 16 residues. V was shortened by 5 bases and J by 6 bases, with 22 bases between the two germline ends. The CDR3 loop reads CASSPASLSFLAEAFF. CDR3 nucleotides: TGTGCCAGCAGTCCCGCCAGTCTGTCATTTTTGGCTGAAGCTTTCTTT.

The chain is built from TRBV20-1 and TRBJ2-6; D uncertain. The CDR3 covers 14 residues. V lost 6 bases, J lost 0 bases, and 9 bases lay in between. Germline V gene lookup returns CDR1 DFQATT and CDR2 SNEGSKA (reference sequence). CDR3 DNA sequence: TGCAGTGCACCCAGTGGCTCTGGGGCCAACGTCCTGACTTTC. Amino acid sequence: CSAPSGSGANVLTF.

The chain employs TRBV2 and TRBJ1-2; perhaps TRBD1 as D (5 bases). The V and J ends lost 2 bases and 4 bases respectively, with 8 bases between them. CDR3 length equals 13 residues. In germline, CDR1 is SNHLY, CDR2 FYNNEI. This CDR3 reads CASSERGSYGYTF. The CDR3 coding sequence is TGTGCCAGCAGTGAAAGGGGATCCTATGGCTACACCTTC.